This paragraph reports one T cell receptor (beta chain). Its antigen is not identified. Time point here: week 5, during vaccination. Doses consisted of 300 ug of mutant IDH1 20-mer peptide each, paired with topical imiquimod. This entry belongs to a study of a mutant IDH1 vaccine in newly diagnosed glioma. At the level of the study: Patients had eight vaccinations, in weeks 1, 3, 5, 7, 11, 15, 19 and 23. Commencement of vaccination occurred 4-6 weeks following radiotherapy alone, or concurrently with temozolomide cycles. Therapy received beforehand was radiotherapy, temozolomide, or both, with most patients given both. Points from the study as a whole: Immune responses arising from the vaccine appeared in just under 95% of patients.

The repertoire was sequenced with immunoSEQ multiplex PCR; TCRdb's copy has only in-frame clones and lacks some. The table has 30,000 to 35,000 clones, roughly three fifths seen once. From germline, CDR1 is LNHDA and CDR2 SQIVND (reference sequence). Trimming removed 6 bases from V and 0 bases from J, with 12 bases in between. CDR3 length: 15 amino acids. This rearrangement joins TRBV19 to TRBJ1-5; D not resolved. Sample: PBMCs, taken from a glioma patient whose treatment included an IDH1 peptide vaccine. The TCR comes from a woman younger than 35 with glioma. Written as DNA, the CDR3 is TGTGCCAGTAGCCCGACGGGCTCTAGCAATCAGCCCCAGCATTTT. Translated, it gives CASSPTGSSNQPQHF.